This T cell receptor beta chain came from a study of CD8 T cells in Susac syndrome. cDNA came from roughly 0.53 to 1 ug RNA primed by random hexamers. One entry per CDR3 protein results from TCRdb running MiXCR on the immunoSEQ multiplex PCR reads. The sample contains 160,000 or so distinct CDR3 sequences, roughly 95% of which appear only once. This CDR3 is built from 16 residues. Trimming at V came to 0 bases and at J to 8 bases, leaving 15 bases not matched to a gene. Germline V gene data show CDR1 as DFQATT and CDR2 as SNEGSKA (reference sequence). The V gene is TRBV20-1, the J gene TRBJ1-2, with 7 bases that match TRBD1. Sequencing was done on a sample of CD8+ T cells from PBMCs. This clonotype was obtained from a human donor with multiple sclerosis. The CDR3 bases are TGCAGTGCTAGAGATCAGGTGGCAGGGGGGTGGCGGGGCTACACCTTC. As protein: CSARDQVAGGWRGYTF.